A selection of T cell receptor beta chains follows, all from one sample in a study of vaccination and CD4 T cells after COVID-19. Using its own MiXCR run on the PCR reads, TCRdb lists one record per CDR3 protein. The top ten clones hold around a fifth of a sample with roughly 3,800 distinct CDR3 sequences, approximately 15% of them seen once. These receptors have no identified antigens. The sequenced sample consisted of CD4+ T cells from blood, cultured in vitro. These receptors were obtained from a human donor who had recovered from COVID-19. CDR3s include the opening cysteine and the closing phenylalanine or tryptophan. A D gene is named only where the DNA matches it firmly. The listing skips clone size in some rows; elsewhere it reads once, few, many or a size class.

- TRBJ2-7 - TRBV12-3/TRBV12-4 CASSLGRHEQYF TGTGCCAGCAGTTTAGGACGGCACGAGCAGTACTTC
few TRBJ2-3 - TRBV11-3 CASSVGDTQYF TGTGCCAGCAGTGTGGGAGATACGCAGTATTTT
- TRBJ2-7 - TRBV12-3/TRBV12-4 CASSFIGLSPYEQYF TGTGCCAGCAGTTTTATAGGTCTGAGTCCCTACGAGCAGTACTTC
- TRBJ1-1 - TRBV30 CAWNLQGNTEAFF TGTGCCTGGAACTTACAGGGGAACACTGAAGCTTTCTTT
medium-sized TRBJ2-5 TRBD2 TRBV20-1 CSARGSSGGVRTQYF TGCAGTGCTAGAGGGTCTAGCGGGGGGGTGCGGACCCAGTACTTC
few TRBJ2-6 TRBD2 TRBV27 CASSRGGNVLTF TGTGCCAGCAGCCGGGGGGGCAACGTCCTGACTTTC
- TRBJ1-4 - TRBV3-1 CASSHSRLAGEKLFF TGTGCCAGCAGCCACTCAAGGCTTGCCGGTGAAAAACTGTTTTTT
- TRBJ2-7 TRBD1 TRBV5-1 CASRMTGGTEQYF TGCGCCAGCAGGATGACAGGGGGGACCGAGCAGTACTTC
medium-sized TRBJ1-5 - TRBV20-1 CSASRGYSNQPQHF TGCAGTGCTAGTAGAGGGTATAGCAATCAGCCCCAGCATTTT
medium-sized TRBJ1-1 - TRBV7-9 CASSLVWTLNTEAFF TGTGCCAGCAGCTTAGTTTGGACACTGAACACTGAAGCTTTCTTT
few TRBJ1-3 - TRBV12-3/TRBV12-4 CASSRNQGLGNTIYF TGTGCCAGCAGTAGGAACCAGGGCCTTGGAAACACCATATATTTT
few TRBJ2-5 - TRBV12-3/TRBV12-4 CASSFSGNQETQYF TGTGCCAGCAGTTTTTCCGGGAACCAAGAGACCCAGTACTTC
medium-sized TRBJ1-2 - TRBV28 CASTSNRQIFHGYTF TGTGCCAGCACCTCGAACCGACAGATCTTCCATGGCTACACCTTC
- TRBJ2-3 - TRBV5-1 CASRTGISTDTQYF TGCGCCAGCAGGACGGGCATAAGCACAGATACGCAGTATTTT
few TRBJ2-7 - TRBV20-1 CSAGPSNGEQYF TGCAGTGCTGGACCGAGTAACGGGGAGCAGTACTTC
once TRBJ2-3 TRBD2 TRBV29-1 CSVEGGSGATDTQYF TGCAGCGTTGAAGGGGGTAGCGGGGCCACAGATACGCAGTATTTT
- TRBJ2-5 - TRBV3-1 CASSQGAGGETQYF TGTGCCAGCAGCCAGGGGGCAGGTGGAGAGACCCAGTACTTC
few TRBJ2-7 - TRBV20-1 CSGAGAGWYEQYF TGCAGTGGGGCGGGTGCCGGGTGGTACGAGCAGTACTTC
few TRBJ1-6 - TRBV7-2 CASSYRADTNSPLHF TGTGCCAGCAGCTACCGGGCAGATACCAATTCACCCCTCCACTTT
medium-sized TRBJ1-1 - TRBV12-3/TRBV12-4 CASSLLSNTEAFF TGTGCCAGCAGTTTACTCTCGAACACTGAAGCTTTCTTT
- TRBJ2-3 TRBD2 TRBV5-1 CASSSTSGGAWNTQYF TGCGCCAGCAGCTCCACTAGCGGGGGGGCATGGAATACGCAGTATTTT
medium-sized TRBJ1-6 - TRBV7-9 CASSRGDGSPLHF TGTGCCAGCAGCAGGGGGGACGGTTCACCCCTCCACTTT
- TRBJ2-5 - TRBV5-1 CASSSPGLQETQYF TGCGCCAGCAGCTCACCTGGACTGCAAGAGACCCAGTACTTC
- TRBJ2-3 - TRBV7-2 CASSGGRGRTDTQYF TGTGCCAGCAGCGGGGGGCGGGGGCGCACAGATACGCAGTATTTT